The clone carrying this T cell receptor beta chain has a handful of counts. Antigen: not known. This record belongs to a study of T-cell memory formation after mild COVID-19. Constant-segment primers served in 5'RACE that generated TCR alpha and TCR beta cDNA libraries bearing sample barcodes and UMIs. TCRdb used MiXCR to reprocess the 5' RACE reads, holding one entry per CDR3 protein. The sample carries 390,000 or so distinct CDR3 sequences, about a sixth recorded once. This CDR3 contains 19 residues. Trimming at V came to 0 bases and at J to 3 bases, leaving 18 bases not matched to a gene. The germline CDR1 and CDR2 sequences are DFQATT and SNEGSKA (reference sequence). Whole-study findings and limits: Among clones peaking at day 37 in the second wave, SARS-CoV-2 specificity remained unconfirmed.

The TCR sequence derives from a man in his late teens or twenties who had mild COVID-19 (a few samples of this study predate the infection). Cell type and time point are not known. Sequenced input: PBMCs or a T cell subset sorted from them (not recorded which). V is TRBV20-1 and J is TRBJ1-2, with 8 bases lining up with TRBD1. Here the CDR3 reads CSARDRARGRSKLDYGYTF. In DNA form, the CDR3 reads TGCAGTGCTAGAGATCGGGCCAGGGGGCGGTCGAAGCTCGACTATGGCTACACCTTC.